The source of this T cell receptor beta chain is a study of T-cell memory formation after mild COVID-19. This clonotype has ten or more counts. A single record per CDR3 protein comes from TCRdb applying MiXCR to the 5' RACE reads. The sample holds 450,000 to 650,000 distinct CDR3 sequences; about 20% are singletons and the top ten take roughly 8.1%. Trimming left V 2 bases short and J 2 bases short, with 17 bases between. Per germline, CDR1 MNHEY and CDR2 SMNVEV (reference sequence). The CDR3 has 17 residues. The sequence derives from an adult woman who had mild COVID-19 (a few samples of this study predate the infection). Cell type and time point are not known. The V and J genes are TRBV27 and TRBJ2-3; D not resolved. Material for sequencing was PBMCs or a T cell subset sorted from them (not recorded which). As DNA, the CDR3 is TGTGCCAGCAGTTTACGAAACCTACCAGCTTCCACAGATACGCAGTATTTT. Translating it yields CASSLRNLPASTDTQYF.